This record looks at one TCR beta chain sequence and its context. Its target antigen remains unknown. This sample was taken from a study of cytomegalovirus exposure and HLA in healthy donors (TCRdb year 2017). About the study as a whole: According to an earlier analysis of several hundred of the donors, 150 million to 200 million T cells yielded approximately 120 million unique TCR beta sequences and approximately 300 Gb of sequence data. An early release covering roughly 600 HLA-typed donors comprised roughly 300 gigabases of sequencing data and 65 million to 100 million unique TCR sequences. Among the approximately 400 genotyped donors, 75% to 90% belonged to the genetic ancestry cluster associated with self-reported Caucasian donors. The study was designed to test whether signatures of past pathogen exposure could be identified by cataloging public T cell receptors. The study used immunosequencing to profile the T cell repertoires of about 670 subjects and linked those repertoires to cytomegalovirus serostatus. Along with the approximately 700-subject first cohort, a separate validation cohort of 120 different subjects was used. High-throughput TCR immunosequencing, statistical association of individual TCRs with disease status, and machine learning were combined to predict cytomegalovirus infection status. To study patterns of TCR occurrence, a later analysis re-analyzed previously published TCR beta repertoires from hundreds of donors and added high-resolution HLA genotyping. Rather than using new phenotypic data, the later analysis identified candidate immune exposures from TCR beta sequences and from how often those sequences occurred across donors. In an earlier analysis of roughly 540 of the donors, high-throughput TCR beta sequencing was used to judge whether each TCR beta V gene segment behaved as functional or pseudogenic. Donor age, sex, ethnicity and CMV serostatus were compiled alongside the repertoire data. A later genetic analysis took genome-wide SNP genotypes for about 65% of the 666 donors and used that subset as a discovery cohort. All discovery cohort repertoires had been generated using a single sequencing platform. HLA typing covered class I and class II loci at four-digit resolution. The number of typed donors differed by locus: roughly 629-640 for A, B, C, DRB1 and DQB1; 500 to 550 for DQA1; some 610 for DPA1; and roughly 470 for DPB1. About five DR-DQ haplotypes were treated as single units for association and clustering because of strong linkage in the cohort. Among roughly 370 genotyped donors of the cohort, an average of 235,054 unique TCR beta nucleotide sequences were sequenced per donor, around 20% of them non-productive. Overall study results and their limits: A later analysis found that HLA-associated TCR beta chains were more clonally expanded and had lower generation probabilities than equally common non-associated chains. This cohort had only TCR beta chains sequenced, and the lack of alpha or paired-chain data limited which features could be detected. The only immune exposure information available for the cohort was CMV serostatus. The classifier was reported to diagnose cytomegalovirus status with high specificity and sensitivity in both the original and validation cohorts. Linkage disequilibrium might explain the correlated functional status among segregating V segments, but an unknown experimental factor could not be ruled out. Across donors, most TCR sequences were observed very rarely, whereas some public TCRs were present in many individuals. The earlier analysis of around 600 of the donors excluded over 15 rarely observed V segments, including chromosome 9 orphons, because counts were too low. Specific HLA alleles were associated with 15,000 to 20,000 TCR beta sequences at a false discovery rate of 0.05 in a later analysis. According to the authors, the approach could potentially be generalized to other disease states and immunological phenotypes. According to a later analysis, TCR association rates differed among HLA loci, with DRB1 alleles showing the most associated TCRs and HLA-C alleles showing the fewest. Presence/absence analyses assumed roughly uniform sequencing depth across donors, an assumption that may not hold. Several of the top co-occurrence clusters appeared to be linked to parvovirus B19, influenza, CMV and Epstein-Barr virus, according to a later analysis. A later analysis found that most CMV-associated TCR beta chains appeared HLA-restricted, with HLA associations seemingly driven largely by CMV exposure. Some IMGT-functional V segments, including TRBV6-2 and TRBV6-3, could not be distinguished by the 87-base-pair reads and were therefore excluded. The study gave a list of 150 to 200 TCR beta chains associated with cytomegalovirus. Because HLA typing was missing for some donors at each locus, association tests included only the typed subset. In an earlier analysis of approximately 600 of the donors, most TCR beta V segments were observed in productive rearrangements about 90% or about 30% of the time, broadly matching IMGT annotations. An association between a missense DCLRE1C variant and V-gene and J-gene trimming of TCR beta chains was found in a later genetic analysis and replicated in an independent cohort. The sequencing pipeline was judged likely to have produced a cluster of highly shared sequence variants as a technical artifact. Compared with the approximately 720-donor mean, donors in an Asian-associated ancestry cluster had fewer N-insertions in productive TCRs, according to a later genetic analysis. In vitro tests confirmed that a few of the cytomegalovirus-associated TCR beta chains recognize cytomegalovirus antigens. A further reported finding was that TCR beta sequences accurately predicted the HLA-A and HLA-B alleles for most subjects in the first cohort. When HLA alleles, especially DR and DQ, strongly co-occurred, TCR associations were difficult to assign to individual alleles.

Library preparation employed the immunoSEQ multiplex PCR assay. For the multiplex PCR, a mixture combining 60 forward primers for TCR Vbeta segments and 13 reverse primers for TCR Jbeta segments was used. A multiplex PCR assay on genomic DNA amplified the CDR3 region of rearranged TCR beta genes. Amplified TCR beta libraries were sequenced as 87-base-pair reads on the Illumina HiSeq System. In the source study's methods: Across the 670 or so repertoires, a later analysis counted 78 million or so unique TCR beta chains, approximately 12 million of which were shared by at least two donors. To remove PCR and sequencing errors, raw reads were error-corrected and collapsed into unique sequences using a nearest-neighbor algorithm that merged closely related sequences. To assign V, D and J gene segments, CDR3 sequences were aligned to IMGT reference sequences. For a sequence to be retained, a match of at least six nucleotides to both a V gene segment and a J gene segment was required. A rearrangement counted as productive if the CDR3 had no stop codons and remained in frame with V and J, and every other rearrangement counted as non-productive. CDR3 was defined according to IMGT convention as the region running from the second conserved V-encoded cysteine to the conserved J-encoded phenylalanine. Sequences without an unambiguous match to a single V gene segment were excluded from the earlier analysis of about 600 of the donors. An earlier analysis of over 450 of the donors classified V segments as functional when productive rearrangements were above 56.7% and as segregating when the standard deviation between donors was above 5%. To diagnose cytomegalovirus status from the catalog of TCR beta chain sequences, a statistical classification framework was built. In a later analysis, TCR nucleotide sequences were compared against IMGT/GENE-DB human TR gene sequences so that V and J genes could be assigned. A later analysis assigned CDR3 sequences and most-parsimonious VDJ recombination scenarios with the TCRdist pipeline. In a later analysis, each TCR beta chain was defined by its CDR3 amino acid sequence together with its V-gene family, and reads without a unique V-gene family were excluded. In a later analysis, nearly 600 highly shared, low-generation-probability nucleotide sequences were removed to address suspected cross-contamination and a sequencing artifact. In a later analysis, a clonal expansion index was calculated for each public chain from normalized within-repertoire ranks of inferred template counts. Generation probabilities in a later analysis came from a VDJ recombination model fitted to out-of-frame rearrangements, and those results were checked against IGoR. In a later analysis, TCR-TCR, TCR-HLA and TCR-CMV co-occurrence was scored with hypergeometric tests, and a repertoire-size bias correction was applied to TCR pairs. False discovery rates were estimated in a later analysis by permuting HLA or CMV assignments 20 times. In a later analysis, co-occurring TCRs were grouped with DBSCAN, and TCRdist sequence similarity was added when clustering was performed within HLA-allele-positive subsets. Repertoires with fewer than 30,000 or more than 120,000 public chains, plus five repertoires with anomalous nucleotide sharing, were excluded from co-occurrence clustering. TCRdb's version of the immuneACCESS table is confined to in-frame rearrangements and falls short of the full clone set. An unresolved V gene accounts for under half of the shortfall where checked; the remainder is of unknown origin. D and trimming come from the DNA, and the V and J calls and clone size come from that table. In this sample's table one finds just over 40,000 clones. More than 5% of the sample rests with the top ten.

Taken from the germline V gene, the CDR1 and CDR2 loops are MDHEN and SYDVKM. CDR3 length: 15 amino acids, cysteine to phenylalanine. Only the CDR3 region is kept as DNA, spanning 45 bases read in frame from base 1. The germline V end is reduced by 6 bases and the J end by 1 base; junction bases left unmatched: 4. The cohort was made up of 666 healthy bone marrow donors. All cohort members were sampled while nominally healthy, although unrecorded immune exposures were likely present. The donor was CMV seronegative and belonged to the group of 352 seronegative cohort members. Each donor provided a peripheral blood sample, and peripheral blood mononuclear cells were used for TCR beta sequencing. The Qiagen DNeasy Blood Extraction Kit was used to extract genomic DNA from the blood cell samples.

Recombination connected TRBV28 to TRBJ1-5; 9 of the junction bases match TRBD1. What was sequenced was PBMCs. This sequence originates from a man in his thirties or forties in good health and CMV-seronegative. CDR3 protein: CASSLQGASNQPQHF. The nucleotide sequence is TGTGCCAGCAGCCTACAGGGGGCGAGCAATCAGCCCCAGCATTTT.